This TCR beta chain was observed in a study of control samples from healthy donors and cancer patients. Trimming stripped 3 bases from V and 1 base from J, with 12 bases between. This CDR3 has 15 amino acids. Germline CDR1 SGHAT, CDR2 FQNNGV. Sequencing used immunoSEQ multiplex PCR; TCRdb keeps in-frame clones, though not all of them. The sample holds 150,000 to 160,000 clones; about 94% are singletons and the top ten take approximately 6.1%. The clonotype originates from a man in his forties or fifties in good health. The V call is TRBV11-2, the J call TRBJ1-1, with D hard to call. Sequencing was carried out using blood. CDR3 nucleotide sequence: TGTGCCAGCAGCTTCGGAGGGCGGGGGAACACTGAAGCTTTCTTT. Translation gives CASSFGGRGNTEAFF.